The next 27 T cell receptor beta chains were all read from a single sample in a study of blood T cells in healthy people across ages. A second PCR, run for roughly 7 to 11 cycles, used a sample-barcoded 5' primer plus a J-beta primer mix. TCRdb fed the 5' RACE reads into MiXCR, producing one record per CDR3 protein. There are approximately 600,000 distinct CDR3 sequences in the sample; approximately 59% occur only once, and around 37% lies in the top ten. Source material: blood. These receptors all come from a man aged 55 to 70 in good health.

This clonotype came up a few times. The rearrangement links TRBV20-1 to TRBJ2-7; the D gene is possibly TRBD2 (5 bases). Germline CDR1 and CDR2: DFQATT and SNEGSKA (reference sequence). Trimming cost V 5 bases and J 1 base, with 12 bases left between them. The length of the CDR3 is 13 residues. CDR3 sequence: CSAPAPGSYEQYF. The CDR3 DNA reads TGCAGTGCTCCCGCGCCGGGGTCCTACGAGCAGTACTTC.

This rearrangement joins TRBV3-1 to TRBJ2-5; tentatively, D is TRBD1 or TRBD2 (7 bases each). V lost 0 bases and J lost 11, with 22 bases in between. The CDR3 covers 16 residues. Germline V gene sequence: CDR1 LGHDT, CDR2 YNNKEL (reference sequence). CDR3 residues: CASSQDRRGGGHEQYF. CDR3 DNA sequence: TGTGCCAGCAGCCAAGATCGTCGGGGAGGGGGCCATGAGCAGTACTTC.

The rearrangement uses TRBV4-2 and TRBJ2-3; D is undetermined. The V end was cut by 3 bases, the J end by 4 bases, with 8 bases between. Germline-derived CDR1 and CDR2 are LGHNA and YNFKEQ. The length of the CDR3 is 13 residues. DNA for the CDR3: TGTGCCAGCAGCCACCCTCGGGCAGATACGCAGTATTTT. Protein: CASSHPRADTQYF.

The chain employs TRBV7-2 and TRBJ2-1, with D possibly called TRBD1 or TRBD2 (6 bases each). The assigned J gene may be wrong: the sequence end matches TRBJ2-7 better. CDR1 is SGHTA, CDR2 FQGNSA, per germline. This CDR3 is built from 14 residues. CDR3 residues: CASSLKGEAWEQYF. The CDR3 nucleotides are TGTGCCAGCAGCTTAAAGGGGGAGGCCTGGGAGCAGTACTTC.

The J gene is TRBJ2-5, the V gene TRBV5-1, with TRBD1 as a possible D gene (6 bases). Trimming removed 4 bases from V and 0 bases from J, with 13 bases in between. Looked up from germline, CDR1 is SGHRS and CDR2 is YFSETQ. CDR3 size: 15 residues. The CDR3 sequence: CASSPGHLDQETQYF. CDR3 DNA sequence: TGCGCCAGCAGCCCGGGACATCTGGACCAAGAGACCCAGTACTTC.

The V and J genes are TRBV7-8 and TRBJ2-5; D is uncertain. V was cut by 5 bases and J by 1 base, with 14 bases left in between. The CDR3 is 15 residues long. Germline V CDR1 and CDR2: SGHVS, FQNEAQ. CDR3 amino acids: CASSGNIGIQETQYF. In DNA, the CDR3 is TGTGCCAGCAGCGGGAATATCGGAATCCAAGAGACCCAGTACTTC.

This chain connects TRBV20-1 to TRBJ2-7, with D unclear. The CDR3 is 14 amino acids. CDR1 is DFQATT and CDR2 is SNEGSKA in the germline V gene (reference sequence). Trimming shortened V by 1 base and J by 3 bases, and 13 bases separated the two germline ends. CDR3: CSARAGSRDYEQYF. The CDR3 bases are TGCAGTGCTAGAGCCGGGTCGCGCGACTACGAGCAGTACTTC.

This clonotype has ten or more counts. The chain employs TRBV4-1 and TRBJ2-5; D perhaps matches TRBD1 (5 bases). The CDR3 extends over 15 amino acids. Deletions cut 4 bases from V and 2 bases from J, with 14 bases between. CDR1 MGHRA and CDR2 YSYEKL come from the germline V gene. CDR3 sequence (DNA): TGCGCCAGCAGCCGTCTAGGGGTGACGCAAGAGACCCAGTACTTC. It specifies CASSRLGVTQETQYF.

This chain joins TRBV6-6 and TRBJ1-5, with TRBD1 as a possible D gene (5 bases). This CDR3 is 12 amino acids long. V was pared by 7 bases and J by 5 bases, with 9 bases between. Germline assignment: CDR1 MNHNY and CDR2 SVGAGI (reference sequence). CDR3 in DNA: TGTGCCAGCAACCAGGGAGATCAGCCCCAGCATTTT. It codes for CASNQGDQPQHF.

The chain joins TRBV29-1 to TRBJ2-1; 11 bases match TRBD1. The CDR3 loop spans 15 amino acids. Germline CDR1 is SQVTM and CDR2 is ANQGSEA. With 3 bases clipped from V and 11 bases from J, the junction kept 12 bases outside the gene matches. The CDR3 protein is CSVDRTGGDPHKQFF. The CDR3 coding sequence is TGCAGCGTTGATCGGACAGGGGGCGACCCCCATAAGCAGTTCTTC.

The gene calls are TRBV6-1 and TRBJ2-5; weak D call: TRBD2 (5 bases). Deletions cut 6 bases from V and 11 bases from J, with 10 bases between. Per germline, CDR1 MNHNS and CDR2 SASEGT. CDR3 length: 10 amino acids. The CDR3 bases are TGTGCCAGCAGAGATTGGGAGCAGTACTTC. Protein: CASRDWEQYF.

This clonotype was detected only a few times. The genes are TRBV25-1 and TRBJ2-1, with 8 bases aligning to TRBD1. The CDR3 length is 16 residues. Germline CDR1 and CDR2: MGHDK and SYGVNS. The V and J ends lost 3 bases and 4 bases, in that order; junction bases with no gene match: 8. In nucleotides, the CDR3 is TGTGCCAGCAGTGACTCCTCAGGGGGCCGATACAATGAGCAGTTCTTC. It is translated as CASSDSSGGRYNEQFF. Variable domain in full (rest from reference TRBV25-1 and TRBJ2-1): EADIYQTPRYLVIGTGKKITLECSQTMGHDKMYWYQQDPGMELHLIHYSYGVNSTEKGDLSSESTVSRIRTEHFPLTLESARPSHTSQYLCASSDSSGGRYNEQFFGPGTRLTVL.

Written as DNA, the CDR3 is TGTGCCAGCAGCTTAGGGCGGGGGCCCCCGTACGAGCAGTACTTC. This gives the protein CASSLGRGPPYEQYF. The chain couples TRBV7-8 to TRBJ2-5, with D perhaps TRBD2 (7 bases). With the DNA end fitting TRBJ2-7 better, the J assignment may be wrong. The CDR3 has 15 amino acids. Germline CDR1 is SGHVS and CDR2 is FQNEAQ.

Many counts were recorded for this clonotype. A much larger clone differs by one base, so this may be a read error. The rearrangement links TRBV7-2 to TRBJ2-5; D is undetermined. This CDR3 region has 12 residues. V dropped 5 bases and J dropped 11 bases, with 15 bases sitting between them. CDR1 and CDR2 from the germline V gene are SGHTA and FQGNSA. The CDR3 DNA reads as TGTGCCAGCAGCCTTGACACCAATGAGCAGTACTTC. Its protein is CASSLDTNEQYF.

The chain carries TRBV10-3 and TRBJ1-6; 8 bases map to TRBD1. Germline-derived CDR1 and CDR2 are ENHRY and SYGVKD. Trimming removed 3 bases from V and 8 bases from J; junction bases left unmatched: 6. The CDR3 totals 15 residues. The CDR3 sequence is CAISDRDRGDSPLHF. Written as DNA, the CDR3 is TGTGCCATCAGTGACAGAGACAGGGGTGATTCACCCCTCCACTTT.

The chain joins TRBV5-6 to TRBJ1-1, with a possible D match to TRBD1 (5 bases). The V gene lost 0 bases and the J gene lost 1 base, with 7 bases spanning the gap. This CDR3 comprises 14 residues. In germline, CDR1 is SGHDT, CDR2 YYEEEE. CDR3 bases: TGTGCCAGCAGCTTGGTCGACAGGAACACTGAAGCTTTCTTT. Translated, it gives CASSLVDRNTEAFF.

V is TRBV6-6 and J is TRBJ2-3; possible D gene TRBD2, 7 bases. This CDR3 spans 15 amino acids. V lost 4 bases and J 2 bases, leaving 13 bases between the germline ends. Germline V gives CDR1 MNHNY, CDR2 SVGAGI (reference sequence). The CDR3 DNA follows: TGTGCCAGCAGTTGGGGGAGGGGGTCCACAGATACGCAGTATTTT. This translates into CASSWGRGSTDTQYF.

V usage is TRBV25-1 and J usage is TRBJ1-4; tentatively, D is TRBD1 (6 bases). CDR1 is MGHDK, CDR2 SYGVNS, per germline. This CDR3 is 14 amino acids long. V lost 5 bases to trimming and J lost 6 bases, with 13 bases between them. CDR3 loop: CASSSGEVYEKLFF. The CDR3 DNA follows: TGTGCCAGCAGTTCAGGGGAGGTGTATGAAAAACTGTTTTTT.

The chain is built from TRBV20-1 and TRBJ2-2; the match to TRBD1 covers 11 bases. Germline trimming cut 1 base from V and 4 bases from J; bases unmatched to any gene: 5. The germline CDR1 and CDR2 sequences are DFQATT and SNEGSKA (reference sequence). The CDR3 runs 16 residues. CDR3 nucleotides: TGCAGTGCTAGAGCTCCCGGGACAGGGGGCACCGGGGAGCTGTTTTTT. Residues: CSARAPGTGGTGELFF.

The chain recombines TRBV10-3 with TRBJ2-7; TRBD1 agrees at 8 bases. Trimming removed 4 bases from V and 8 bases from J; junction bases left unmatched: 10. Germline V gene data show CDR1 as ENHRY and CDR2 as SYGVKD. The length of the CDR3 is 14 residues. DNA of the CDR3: TGTGCCATCAGTGCCCCCGACAGGGGCCAACAGCAGTACTTC. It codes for CAISAPDRGQQQYF.

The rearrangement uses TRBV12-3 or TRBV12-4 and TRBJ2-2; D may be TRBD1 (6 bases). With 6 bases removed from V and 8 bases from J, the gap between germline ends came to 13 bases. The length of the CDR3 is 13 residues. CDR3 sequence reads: CASRPPQGGELFF. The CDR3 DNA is TGTGCCAGCAGGCCGCCACAGGGTGGGGAGCTGTTTTTT.

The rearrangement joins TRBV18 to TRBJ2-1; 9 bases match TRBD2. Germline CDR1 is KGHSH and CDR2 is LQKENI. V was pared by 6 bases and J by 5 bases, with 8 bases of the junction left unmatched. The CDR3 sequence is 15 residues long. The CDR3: CASSAGLAENNEQFF. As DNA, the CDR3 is TGTGCCAGCTCGGCGGGACTAGCAGAAAACAATGAGCAGTTCTTC.

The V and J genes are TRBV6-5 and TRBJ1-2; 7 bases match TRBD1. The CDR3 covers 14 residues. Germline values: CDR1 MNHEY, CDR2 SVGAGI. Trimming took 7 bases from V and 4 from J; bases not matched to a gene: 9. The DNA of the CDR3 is TGTGCCAGCAAACCGACAGGGAATGTCTATGGCTACACCTTC. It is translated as CASKPTGNVYGYTF.

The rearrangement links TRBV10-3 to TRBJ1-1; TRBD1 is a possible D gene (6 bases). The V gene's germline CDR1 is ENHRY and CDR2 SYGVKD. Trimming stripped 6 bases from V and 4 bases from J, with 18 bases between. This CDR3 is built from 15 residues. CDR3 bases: TGTGCCATCAGGGGGACACAGGGAGAGCCCACTGAAGCTTTCTTT. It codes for CAIRGTQGEPTEAFF.

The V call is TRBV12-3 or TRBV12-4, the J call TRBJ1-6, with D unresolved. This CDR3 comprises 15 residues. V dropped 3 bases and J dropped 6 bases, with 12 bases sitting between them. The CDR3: CASSLGGSANSPLHF. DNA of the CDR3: TGTGCCAGCAGTTTGGGCGGGAGTGCTAATTCACCCCTCCACTTT.

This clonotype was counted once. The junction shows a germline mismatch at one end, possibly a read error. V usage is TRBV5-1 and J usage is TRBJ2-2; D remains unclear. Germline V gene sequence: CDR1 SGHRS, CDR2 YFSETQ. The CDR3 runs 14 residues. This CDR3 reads CAGSLALESGELFF. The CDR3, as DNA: TGCGCCGGCAGCTTGGCCTTAGAGTCCGGGGAGCTGTTTTTT.

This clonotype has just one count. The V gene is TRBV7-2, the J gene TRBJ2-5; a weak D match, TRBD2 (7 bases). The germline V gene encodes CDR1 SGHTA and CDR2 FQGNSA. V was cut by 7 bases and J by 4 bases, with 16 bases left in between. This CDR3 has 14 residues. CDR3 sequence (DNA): TGTGCCAGCACCAAAACCGGGGGGCCAGAGACCCAGTACTTC. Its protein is CASTKTGGPETQYF.